Listed below are T cell receptor beta chains from one sample, sequenced in a study of shared clonotypes between healthy human individuals. Produced via immunoSEQ multiplex PCR; TCRdb's table is partial and in-frame only. The top ten hold approximately 1.5% of the sample, which has under 1,100,000 clones, about 75% seen once. The sequencing input was memory CD4+ T cells sorted from blood. Receptor source: a man between 18 and 29 years old in good health. Each CDR3 is given with its conserved first and last residue. Fields, in order: J gene, V gene, CDR3 protein.

J gene: TRBJ1-5
V gene: TRBV7-2
CDR3 protein: CASSNGNQPQHF

J gene: TRBJ2-3
V gene: TRBV19
CDR3 protein: CASRASGIVTDTQYF

J gene: TRBJ1-5
V gene: TRBV5-1
CDR3 protein: CASSLAVNQPQHF

J gene: TRBJ2-6
V gene: TRBV11-3
CDR3 protein: CASSLSGGANVLTF

J gene: TRBJ2-7
V gene: TRBV7-9
CDR3 protein: CASSPKPGTGEQNEQYF

J gene: TRBJ2-7
V gene: TRBV18
CDR3 protein: CASSPPNRLSSYEQYF

J gene: TRBJ1-1
V gene: TRBV6-5
CDR3 protein: CASRRTGAFTEAFF

J gene: TRBJ2-5
V gene: TRBV6-6
CDR3 protein: CASRDLRSETQYF

J gene: TRBJ2-4
V gene: TRBV30
CDR3 protein: CAWSAGRTEIIKNIQYF

J gene: TRBJ1-1
V gene: TRBV7-9
CDR3 protein: CASSLEGLNTEAFF

J gene: TRBJ2-1
V gene: TRBV7-9
CDR3 protein: CASSVSLRGDNEQFF

J gene: TRBJ2-5
V gene: TRBV9
CDR3 protein: CASSTPSGGQETQYF

J gene: NA
V gene: TRBV5-1
CDR3 protein: CASSLGAGGFDEQYF

J gene: TRBJ1-5
V gene: TRBV7-2
CDR3 protein: CASSYREKQPQHF

J gene: TRBJ2-1
V gene: TRBV7-6
CDR3 protein: CASSLIPRSDEQFF

J gene: TRBJ1-6
V gene: TRBV5-5
CDR3 protein: CASSFAGTANSPLHF